Following are 28 T cell receptor beta chains from one sample sequenced in a study of cytomegalovirus exposure and HLA in healthy donors. The primer mix had 60 Vbeta and 13 Jbeta primers. Data came from immunoSEQ multiplex PCR; TCRdb stores just in-frame clones and leaves some out. The sample has about 150,000 clones, approximately 80% seen once; the top ten hold around 5%. The material sequenced was PBMCs. These receptors all come from a man younger than 35 in good health and CMV-seronegative.

This chain uses TRBV2 with TRBJ2-5, with D possibly TRBD1 on 6 matching bases. Per germline, CDR1 SNHLY and CDR2 FYNNEI. The CDR3 has 13 residues. V was cut by 5 bases and J by 5 bases, with 12 bases left in between. The CDR3 nucleotides are TGTGCCAGCAGTATGGCAGGGGTCGAGACCCAGTACTTC. This encodes CASSMAGVETQYF.

The gene calls are TRBV5-1 and TRBJ2-7, with TRBD2 matching 7 bases. Trimming removed 2 bases from V and 2 bases from J; junction bases left unmatched: 7. This CDR3 is built from 15 residues. CDR1 and CDR2 from the germline V gene are SGHRS and YFSETQ. The CDR3 DNA sequence: TGCGCCAGCAGCTTCGGTCGGGGGAGGGCCTACGAGCAGTACTTC. This gives the protein CASSFGRGRAYEQYF. Full variable domain (rest looked up from reference TRBV5-1 and TRBJ2-7): KAGVTQTPRYLIKTRGQQVTLSCSPISGHRSVSWYQQTPGQGLQFLFEYFSETQRNKGNFPGRFSGRQFSNSRSEMNVSTLELGDSALYLCASSFGRGRAYEQYFGPGTRLTVT.

The V gene is TRBV6-6, the J gene TRBJ2-1, with a tentative D call TRBD2 (6 bases). Germline CDR1 is MNHNY and CDR2 is SVGAGI (reference sequence). V gave up 7 bases and J gave up 7 bases, with 20 bases separating them. The CDR3 extends over 15 amino acids. This CDR3 is CASTFWRGKENEQFF. Written as DNA, the CDR3 is TGTGCCAGCACCTTCTGGAGGGGAAAAGAAAATGAGCAGTTCTTC.

This rearrangement joins TRBV7-2 to TRBJ2-1, with D possibly matching TRBD1 (5 bases). The CDR3 has 14 residues. Germline CDR1 is SGHTA and CDR2 is FQGNSA. V lost 5 bases, J lost 5 bases, and 13 bases lay in between. The CDR3 region has the DNA TGTGCCAGCAGCCTTTCGACAGAACACAATGAGCAGTTCTTC. Amino acid sequence: CASSLSTEHNEQFF.

This clone was observed a single time. This chain links TRBV28 with TRBJ1-5, with D tentatively TRBD1 (5 bases). CDR1 MDHEN and CDR2 SYDVKM come from the germline V gene. The germline V and J ends were trimmed by 2 bases and 5 bases, with 13 bases remaining between them. CDR3 size: 15 residues. CDR3 protein: CASSLGGARDQPQHF. The CDR3 DNA is TGTGCCAGCAGTTTAGGAGGGGCTAGGGATCAGCCCCAGCATTTT.

This chain links TRBV19 with TRBJ2-7; tentative D call: TRBD1 (6 bases). V lost 0 bases and J 0 bases, leaving 12 bases between the germline ends. Germline CDR1 is LNHDA and CDR2 is SQIVND (reference sequence). The CDR3 is 16 residues long. The CDR3 region has the DNA TGTGCCAGTAGTATAGACAGGACAGCCTACTCCTACGAGCAGTACTTC. This sequence encodes CASSIDRTAYSYEQYF.

The chain is built from TRBV5-1 and TRBJ1-1; 9 bases are a match to TRBD1. The CDR3 consists of 14 residues. After removal of 4 bases from V and 3 bases from J, the junction contained 4 bases not matched to a gene. Germline V gives CDR1 SGHRS, CDR2 YFSETQ. The CDR3 sequence is CASSEGQGDTEAFF. The CDR3 DNA reads as TGCGCCAGCAGCGAGGGACAGGGTGACACTGAAGCTTTCTTT.

The V and J genes are TRBV4-1 and TRBJ1-5; the match to TRBD1 covers 9 bases. Trimming removed 1 base from V and 7 bases from J; junction bases left unmatched: 5. This CDR3 is 15 amino acids long. The germline V gene encodes CDR1 MGHRA and CDR2 YSYEKL. The CDR3 nucleotides are TGCGCCAGCAGCCAAGGGACAGGGGACGACCAGCCCCAGCATTTT. Translation: CASSQGTGDDQPQHF.

The J gene is TRBJ2-5, the V gene TRBV6-1, with 10 bases matching TRBD1. Trimming took 6 bases from V and 5 from J; bases not matched to a gene: 9. In germline, CDR1 is MNHNS, CDR2 SASEGT. The CDR3 is made up of 15 amino acids. In DNA form, the CDR3 reads TGTGCCAGCAGGGCCGGACAGGGGGGTTATGAGACCCAGTACTTC. Translated, it gives CASRAGQGGYETQYF.

The V call is TRBV18, the J call TRBJ2-7; tentative D call: TRBD1 (5 bases). CDR3 length: 14 residues. Trimming left V 5 bases short and J 4 bases short, with 15 bases between. Germline lookup yields CDR1 KGHSH and CDR2 LQKENI. The CDR3: CASSRTITLYEQYF. DNA for the CDR3: TGTGCCAGCTCAAGGACAATAACCCTATACGAGCAGTACTTC.

This sequence joins TRBV7-9 and TRBJ2-7; 9 nucleotides agree with TRBD1. V was clipped by 5 bases and J by 4 bases; unmatched bases: 6. CDR1 SEHNR and CDR2 FQNEAQ come from the germline V gene (reference sequence). This CDR3 region has 14 residues. The DNA of the CDR3 is TGTGCCAGCAGCCCCCGACAGGGGGAGTACGAGCAGTACTTC. Protein product: CASSPRQGEYEQYF.

This chain uses TRBV11-2 with TRBJ2-5, with a possible D match to TRBD1 (6 bases). Germline-derived CDR1 and CDR2 are SGHAT and FQNNGV. V lost 3 bases and J 5 bases, leaving 19 bases between the germline ends. The CDR3 spans 16 residues. CDR3 in amino acids: CASSFSNRVKWETQYF. In DNA form, the CDR3 reads TGTGCCAGCAGCTTCTCTAACAGGGTGAAATGGGAGACCCAGTACTTC. Based on the CDR3 plus reference TRBV11-2 and TRBJ2-5, the full variable domain is EAGVAQSPRYKIIEKRQSVAFWCNPISGHATLYWYQQILGQGPKLLIQFQNNGVVDDSQLPKDRFSAERLKGVDSTLKIQPAKLEDSAVYLCASSFSNRVKWETQYFGPGTRLLVL.

The chain carries TRBV5-4 and TRBJ2-1, with D possibly matching TRBD2 (6 bases). The V end was cut by 4 bases, the J end by 3 bases, with 11 bases between. The CDR3 is made up of 14 amino acids. Germline CDR1 SGHNT, CDR2 YYREEE (reference sequence). The CDR3 DNA reads as TGTGCCAGCAGCCCAGGGACTCGCTACAATGAGCAGTTCTTC. Translated, it gives CASSPGTRYNEQFF.

This sequence joins TRBV4-1 and TRBJ1-4; 7 bases fit TRBD1. The CDR3 totals 15 residues. V lost 1 base to trimming and J lost 3 bases; unmatched junction nucleotides: 2. Germline assignment: CDR1 MGHRA and CDR2 YSYEKL. The chain's CDR3 is CASSQVGTANEKLFF. The CDR3 DNA reads TGCGCCAGCAGCCAAGTGGGGACAGCTAATGAAAAACTGTTTTTT.

The chain has TRBV27 and TRBJ2-7; tentative D call: TRBD2 (6 bases). The CDR3 loop spans 15 amino acids. V was shortened by 3 bases and J by 2 bases, with 14 bases between the two germline ends. Germline values: CDR1 MNHEY, CDR2 SMNVEV (reference sequence). The CDR3 region is CASSLTTWGAYEQYF. The CDR3 nucleotides are TGTGCCAGCAGTTTGACGACCTGGGGGGCCTACGAGCAGTACTTC.

The chain combines TRBV19 with TRBJ2-1, with 7 bases identical to TRBD1. The germline V gene encodes CDR1 LNHDA and CDR2 SQIVND (reference sequence). CDR3 length equals 13 residues. Germline trimming cut 11 bases from V and 5 bases from J; bases unmatched to any gene: 9. Here the CDR3 reads CAARDRDNNEQFF. CDR3 bases: TGTGCCGCCCGGGACAGAGATAACAATGAGCAGTTCTTC.

This sequence joins TRBV7-9 and TRBJ2-3; D ambiguous. V gave up 5 bases and J gave up 1 base, with 7 bases separating them. The CDR3 totals 13 residues. Germline CDR1 and CDR2: SEHNR and FQNEAQ (reference sequence). CDR3 DNA: TGTGCCAGCAGCCACCGCGGCACAGATACGCAGTATTTT. Translation gives CASSHRGTDTQYF.

The gene calls are TRBV27 and TRBJ2-7; D is ambiguous. CDR1 is MNHEY, CDR2 SMNVEV, per germline (reference sequence). V lost 10 bases and J lost 1, with 11 bases in between. This CDR3 is built from 12 residues. CDR3 bases: TGTGCCACCGGGTTCAGTTCCTACGAGCAGTACTTC. Protein: CATGFSSYEQYF.

The rearrangement uses TRBV9 and TRBJ1-1; TRBD1 is a possible D gene (5 bases). CDR1 is SGDLS, CDR2 YYNGEE, per germline. The CDR3 covers 15 residues. V dropped 1 base and J dropped 2 bases, with 12 bases sitting between them. DNA of the CDR3: TGTGCCAGCAGCGTAACCTTTGGGGCCAACACTGAAGCTTTCTTT. Protein sequence: CASSVTFGANTEAFF. Combining the CDR3 with reference TRBV9 and TRBJ1-1 gives the whole variable domain DSGVTQTPKHLITATGQRVTLRCSPRSGDLSVYWYQQSLDQGLQFLIQYYNGEERAKGNILERFSAQQFPDLHSELNLSSLELGDSALYFCASSVTFGANTEAFFGQGTRLTVV.

J is TRBJ1-1 and V is TRBV7-3; D unclear. V was cut by 5 bases and J by 5 bases, with 18 bases left in between. CDR3 length: 15 residues. Looked up from germline, CDR1 is SGHTA and CDR2 is FQGTGA. DNA for the CDR3: TGTGCCAGCAGCCCAACCGGCAGCTCAGGAACTGAAGCTTTCTTT. This translates into CASSPTGSSGTEAFF.

The J gene is TRBJ2-1, the V gene TRBV25-1, with a possible D match to TRBD2 (6 bases). Germline assignment: CDR1 MGHDK and CDR2 SYGVNS. This CDR3 is 14 amino acids long. Trimming cost V 4 bases and J 10 bases, with 17 bases left between them. CDR3 loop: CASSAYTRAGEQFF. The CDR3 bases are TGTGCCAGCAGTGCATACACGCGGGCGGGGGAGCAGTTCTTC.

This chain uses TRBV5-1 with TRBJ2-5, with 7 nucleotides matching TRBD1. The J call may be mistaken, given a closer DNA end match to TRBJ2-7. Germline loops: CDR1 SGHRS, CDR2 YFSETQ. The length of the CDR3 is 14 residues. The CDR3 is CASSPGTESYEQYF. The CDR3 DNA follows: TGCGCCAGCAGCCCCGGGACAGAGTCCTACGAGCAGTACTTC.

The chain carries TRBV28 and TRBJ2-7, with 10 bases lining up with TRBD2. Germline-derived CDR1 and CDR2 are MDHEN and SYDVKM. V lost 5 bases, J lost 0 bases, and 13 bases stayed unmatched. The CDR3 sequence is 18 residues long. This CDR3 reads CASSPKWTSGARSYEQYF. The DNA for the CDR3 is TGTGCCAGCAGTCCGAAGTGGACTAGCGGTGCCCGCTCCTACGAGCAGTACTTC.

A single count supports this clone. The gene calls are TRBV7-9 and TRBJ1-6; D call uncertain. Trimming took off 0 bases at V and 7 bases at J, with 10 bases between the two ends. The CDR3 contains 15 residues. The V gene's germline CDR1 is SEHNR and CDR2 FQNEAQ (reference sequence). CDR3 sequence (DNA): TGTGCCAGCAGCTTAGCCGAGTGGGAGAATTCACCCCTCCACTTT. Protein product: CASSLAEWENSPLHF.

This chain connects TRBV7-9 to TRBJ2-7, with 10 bases fitting TRBD1. The CDR3 covers 15 residues. CDR1 and CDR2 (germline): SEHNR, FQNEAQ (reference sequence). V was clipped by 5 bases and J by 7 bases; unmatched bases: 11. The chain's CDR3 is CASSPDDRGPREQYF. CDR3 bases: TGTGCCAGCAGCCCCGACGACAGGGGGCCTCGGGAGCAGTACTTC.

V gene TRBV19 combines with J gene TRBJ2-5; 10 bases fit TRBD2. CDR1 LNHDA and CDR2 SQIVND come from the germline V gene (reference sequence). V lost 3 bases, J lost 5 bases, and 6 bases stayed unmatched. The CDR3 is 15 amino acids. The CDR3 loop reads CASSMGTSVGETQYF. The CDR3 DNA follows: TGTGCCAGTAGTATGGGGACTAGCGTTGGCGAGACCCAGTACTTC.

The chain joins TRBV7-9 to TRBJ1-1; 7 positions agree with TRBD1. The CDR3 spans 17 residues. J lost 2 bases, V lost 3 bases, and 12 bases had no gene match. Germline-derived CDR1 and CDR2 are SEHNR and FQNEAQ (reference sequence). CDR3 loop: CASSFIPGQKVNTEAFF. The CDR3, as DNA: TGTGCCAGCAGCTTCATACCGGGACAGAAAGTTAACACTGAAGCTTTCTTT.

The chain joins TRBV5-8 to TRBJ1-5, with D tentatively TRBD1 (5 bases). The ends were cut back, 2 bases at V and 2 bases at J, with 11 bases in the middle. Germline V gene data show CDR1 as SGHTS and CDR2 as YDEGEE. This CDR3 is built from 15 residues. The CDR3 DNA reads as TGTGCCAGCAGCTTTCGAGGGGAGGGCAATCAGCCCCAGCATTTT. Translation: CASSFRGEGNQPQHF.